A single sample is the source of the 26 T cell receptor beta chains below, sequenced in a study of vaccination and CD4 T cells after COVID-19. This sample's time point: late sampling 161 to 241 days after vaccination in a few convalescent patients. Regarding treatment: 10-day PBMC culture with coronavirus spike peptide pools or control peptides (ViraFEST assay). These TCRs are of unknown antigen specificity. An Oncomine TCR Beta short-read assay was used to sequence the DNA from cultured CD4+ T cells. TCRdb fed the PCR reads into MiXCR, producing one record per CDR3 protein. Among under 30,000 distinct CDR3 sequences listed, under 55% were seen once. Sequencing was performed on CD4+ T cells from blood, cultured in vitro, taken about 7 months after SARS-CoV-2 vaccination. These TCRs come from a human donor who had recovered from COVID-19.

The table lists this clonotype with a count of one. This chain's CDR3 is CASSPSSGRSYEQFF. In DNA form, the CDR3 reads TGTGCCAGCAGCCCATCTAGCGGGAGGAGCTATGAGCAGTTCTTC. The V gene is TRBV7-3, the J gene TRBJ2-1, with 11 nucleotides matching TRBD2. The V gene's germline CDR1 is SGHTA and CDR2 FQGTGA. The V segment lost 5 bases and the J segment 8 bases; nucleotides outside the gene matches: 8. The CDR3 extends over 15 amino acids. Full variable domain (missing parts from reference TRBV7-3 and TRBJ2-1): GAGVSQTPSNKVTEKGKYVELRCDPISGHTALYWYRQSLGQGPEFLIYFQGTGAADDSGLPNDRFFAVRPEGSVSTLKIQRTERGDSAVYLCASSPSSGRSYEQFFGPGTRLTVL.

CDR3 sequence reads: CASTPDSNPSYEQYF. The CDR3 DNA reads TGTGCCAGCACTCCTGACAGCAATCCCTCCTACGAGCAGTACTTC. The rearrangement uses TRBV7-2 and TRBJ2-7, with a tentative D call TRBD1 (5 bases). Per the germline V gene, CDR1 is SGHTA and CDR2 is FQGNSA. Trimming cost V 7 bases and J 0 bases, with 16 bases left between them. There are 15 residues in the CDR3.

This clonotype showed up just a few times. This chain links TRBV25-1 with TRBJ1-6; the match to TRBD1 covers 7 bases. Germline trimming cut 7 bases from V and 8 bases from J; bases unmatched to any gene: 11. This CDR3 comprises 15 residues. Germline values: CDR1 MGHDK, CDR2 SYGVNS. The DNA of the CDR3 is TGTGCCAGCAAAATCCGGGACAGAGAGGATTCACCCCTCCACTTT. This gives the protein CASKIRDREDSPLHF.

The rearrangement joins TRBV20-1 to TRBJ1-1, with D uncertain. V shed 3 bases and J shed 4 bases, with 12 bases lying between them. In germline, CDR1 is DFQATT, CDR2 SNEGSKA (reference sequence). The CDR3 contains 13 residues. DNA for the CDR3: TGCAGTGCTAGCCGGGAGGTCGGCACTGAAGCTTTCTTT. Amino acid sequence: CSASREVGTEAFF.

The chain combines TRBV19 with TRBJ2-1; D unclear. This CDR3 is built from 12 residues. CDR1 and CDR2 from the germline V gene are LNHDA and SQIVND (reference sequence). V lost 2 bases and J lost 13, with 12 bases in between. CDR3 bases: TGTGCCAGTAGTATATCAAGGACGTACCAGTTCTTC. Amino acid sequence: CASSISRTYQFF.

The CDR3 DNA is TGTGCCAGCAGTTACTCGGCTAGCGGGAGGATCGGTTCCTACGAGCAGTACTTC. Translating it yields CASSYSASGRIGSYEQYF. The chain combines TRBV6-5 with TRBJ2-7, with 11 bases matching TRBD2. Losses at the gene ends were 0 bases for V and 1 base for J; bases not matched to a gene: 8. Germline loops: CDR1 MNHEY, CDR2 SVGAGI. This CDR3 has 18 amino acids.

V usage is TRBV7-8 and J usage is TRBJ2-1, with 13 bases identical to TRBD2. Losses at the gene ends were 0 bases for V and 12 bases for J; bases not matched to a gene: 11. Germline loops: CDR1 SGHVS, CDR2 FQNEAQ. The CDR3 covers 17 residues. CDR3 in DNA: TGTGCCAGCAGCTTAGCCGTAATACTAGCGGGAGGGGAGATGCAGTTCTTC. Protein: CASSLAVILAGGEMQFF.

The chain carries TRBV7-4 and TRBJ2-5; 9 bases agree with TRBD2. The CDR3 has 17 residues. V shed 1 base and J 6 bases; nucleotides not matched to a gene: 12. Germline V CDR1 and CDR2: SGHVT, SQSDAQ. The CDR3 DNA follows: TGTGCCAGCAGCTTAGTTAGGTGGCTAGCGGGAAGGAAGACCCAGTACTTC. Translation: CASSLVRWLAGRKTQYF.

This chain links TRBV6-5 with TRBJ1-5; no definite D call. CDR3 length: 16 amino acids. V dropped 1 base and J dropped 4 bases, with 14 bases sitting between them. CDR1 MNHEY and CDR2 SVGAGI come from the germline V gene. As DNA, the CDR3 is TGTGCCAGCAGTTACTATAGCTCAGGTTCGAATCAGCCCCAGCATTTT. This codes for CASSYYSSGSNQPQHF.

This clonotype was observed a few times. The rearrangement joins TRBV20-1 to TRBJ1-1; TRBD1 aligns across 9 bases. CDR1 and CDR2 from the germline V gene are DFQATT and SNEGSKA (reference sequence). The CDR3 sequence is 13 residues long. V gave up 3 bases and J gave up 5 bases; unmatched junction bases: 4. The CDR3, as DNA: TGCAGTGCTAGCCGACAGGGGGGTACTGAAGCTTTCTTT. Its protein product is CSASRQGGTEAFF.

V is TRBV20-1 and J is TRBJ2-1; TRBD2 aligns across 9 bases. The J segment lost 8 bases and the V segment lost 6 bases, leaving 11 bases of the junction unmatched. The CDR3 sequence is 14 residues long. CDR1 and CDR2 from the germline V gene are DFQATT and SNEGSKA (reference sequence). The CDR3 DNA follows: TGCAGTGCCGTACCGGGACTAGCCAACGATGAGCAGTTCTTC. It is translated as CSAVPGLANDEQFF.

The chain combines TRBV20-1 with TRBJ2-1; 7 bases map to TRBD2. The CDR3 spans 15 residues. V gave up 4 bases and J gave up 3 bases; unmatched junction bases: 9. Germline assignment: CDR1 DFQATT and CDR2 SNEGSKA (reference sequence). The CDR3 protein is CSAKGSASGYNEQFF. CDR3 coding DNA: TGCAGTGCTAAAGGATCCGCTAGCGGCTACAATGAGCAGTTCTTC.

CDR3: CASSQDSREAFF. CDR3 DNA: TGCGCCAGCAGCCAGGACAGTCGGGAAGCTTTCTTT. The chain recombines TRBV5-1 with TRBJ1-1; perhaps TRBD1 as D (6 bases). Germline V lookup: CDR1 SGHRS, CDR2 YFSETQ. The CDR3 loop spans 12 amino acids. V was clipped by 4 bases and J by 8 bases, with 12 bases between them.

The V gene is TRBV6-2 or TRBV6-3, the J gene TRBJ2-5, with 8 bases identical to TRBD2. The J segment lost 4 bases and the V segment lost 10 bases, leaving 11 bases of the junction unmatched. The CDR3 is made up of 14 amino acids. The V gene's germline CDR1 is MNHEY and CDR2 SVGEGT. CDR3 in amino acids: CATIAGSRVETQYF. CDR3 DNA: TGTGCCACTATAGCGGGATCACGGGTAGAGACCCAGTACTTC.

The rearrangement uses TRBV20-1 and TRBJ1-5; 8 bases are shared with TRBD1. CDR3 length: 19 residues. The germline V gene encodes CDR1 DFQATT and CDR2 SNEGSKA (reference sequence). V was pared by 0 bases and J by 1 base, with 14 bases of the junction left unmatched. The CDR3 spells CSARDISGRGLESNQPQHF. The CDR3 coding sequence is TGCAGTGCTAGAGATATTAGTGGCAGGGGGCTTGAAAGCAATCAGCCCCAGCATTTT.

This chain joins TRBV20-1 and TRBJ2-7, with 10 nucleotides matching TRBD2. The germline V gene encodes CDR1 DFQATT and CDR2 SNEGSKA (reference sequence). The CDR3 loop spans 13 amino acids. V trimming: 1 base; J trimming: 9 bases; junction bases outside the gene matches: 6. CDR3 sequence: CSARATSGNVQYF. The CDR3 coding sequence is TGCAGTGCTAGAGCCACTAGCGGGAACGTGCAGTACTTC.

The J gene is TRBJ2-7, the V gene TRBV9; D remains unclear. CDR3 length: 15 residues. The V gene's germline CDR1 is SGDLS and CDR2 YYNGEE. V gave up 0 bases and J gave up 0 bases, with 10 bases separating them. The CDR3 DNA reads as TGTGCCAGCAGCGTAGACCCAGCCAGCTCCTACGAGCAGTACTTC. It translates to CASSVDPASSYEQYF.

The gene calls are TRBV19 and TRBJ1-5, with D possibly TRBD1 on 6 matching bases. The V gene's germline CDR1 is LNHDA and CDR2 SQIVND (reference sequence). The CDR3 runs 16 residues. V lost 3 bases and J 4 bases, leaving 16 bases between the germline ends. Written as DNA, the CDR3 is TGTGCCAGTAGTATCATGGGGGGCAGAATGAATCAGCCCCAGCATTTT. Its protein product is CASSIMGGRMNQPQHF.

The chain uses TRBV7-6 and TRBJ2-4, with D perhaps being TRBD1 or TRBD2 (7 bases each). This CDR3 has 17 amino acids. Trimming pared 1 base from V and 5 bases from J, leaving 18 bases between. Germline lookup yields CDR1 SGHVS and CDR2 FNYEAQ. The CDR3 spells CASSLGSPGGGQNIQYF. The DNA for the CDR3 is TGTGCCAGCAGCTTAGGGAGCCCAGGGGGGGGTCAAAACATTCAGTACTTC.

CDR3 DNA: TGTGCCAGTAGGTTGAACACTGAAGCTTTCTTT. It specifies CASRLNTEAFF. The chain has TRBV19 and TRBJ1-1; D is ambiguous. This CDR3 is built from 11 residues. V lost 6 bases to trimming and J lost 0 bases, with 2 bases between them. CDR1 LNHDA and CDR2 SQIVND come from the germline V gene (reference sequence).

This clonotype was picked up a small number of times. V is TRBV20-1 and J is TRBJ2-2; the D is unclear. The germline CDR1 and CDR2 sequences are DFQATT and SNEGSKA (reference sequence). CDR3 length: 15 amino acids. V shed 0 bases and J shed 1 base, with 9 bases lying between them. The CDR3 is CSAREWDRNTGELFF. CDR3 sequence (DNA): TGCAGTGCTAGAGAGTGGGATCGGAACACCGGGGAGCTGTTTTTT.

The CDR3 here is CASSPRTASTANEQFF. The CDR3 DNA sequence: TGTGCCAGCTCACCCAGGACAGCCTCGACGGCCAATGAGCAGTTCTTC. The V call is TRBV18, the J call TRBJ2-1; perhaps TRBD1 as D (6 bases). Between the trimmed V and J ends, which lost 3 bases and 6 bases, there was a span of 18 bases. This CDR3 is 16 amino acids long. The germline CDR1 and CDR2 sequences are KGHSH and LQKENI.

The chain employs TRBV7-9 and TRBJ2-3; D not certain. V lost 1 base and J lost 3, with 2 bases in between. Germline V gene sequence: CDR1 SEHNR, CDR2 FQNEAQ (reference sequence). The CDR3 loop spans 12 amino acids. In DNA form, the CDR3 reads TGTGCCAGCAGCTTAGATACAGATACGCAGTATTTT. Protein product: CASSLDTDTQYF. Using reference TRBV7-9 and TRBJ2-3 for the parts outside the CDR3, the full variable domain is DTGVSQNPRHKITKRGQNVTFRCDPISEHNRLYWYRQTLGQGPEFLTYFQNEAQLEKSRLLSDRFSAERPKGSFSTLEIQRTEQGDSAMYLCASSLDTDTQYFGPGTRLTVL.

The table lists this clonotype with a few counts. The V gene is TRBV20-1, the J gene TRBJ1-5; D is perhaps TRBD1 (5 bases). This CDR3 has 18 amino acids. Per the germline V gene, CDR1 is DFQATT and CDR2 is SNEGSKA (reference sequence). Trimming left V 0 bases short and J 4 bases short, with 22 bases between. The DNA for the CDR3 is TGCAGTGCTAGAGAGAAGACACCTCGGGGACTGTCGAATCAGCCCCAGCATTTT. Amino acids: CSAREKTPRGLSNQPQHF.

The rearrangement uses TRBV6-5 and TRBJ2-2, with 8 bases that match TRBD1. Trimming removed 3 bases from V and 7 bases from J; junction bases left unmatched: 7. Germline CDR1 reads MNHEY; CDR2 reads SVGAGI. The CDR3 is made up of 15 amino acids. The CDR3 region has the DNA TGTGCCAGCAGTTATCCCAGGACAGGGTTCGGGGAGCTGTTTTTT. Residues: CASSYPRTGFGELFF.

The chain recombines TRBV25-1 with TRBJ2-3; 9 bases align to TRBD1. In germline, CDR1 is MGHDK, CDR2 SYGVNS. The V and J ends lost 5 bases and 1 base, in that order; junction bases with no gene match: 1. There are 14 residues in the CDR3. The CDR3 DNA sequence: TGTGCCAGCAGTCGGACAGGGGGCACAGATACGCAGTATTTT. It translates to CASSRTGGTDTQYF. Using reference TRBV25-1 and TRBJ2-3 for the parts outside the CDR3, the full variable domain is EADIYQTPRYLVIGTGKKITLECSQTMGHDKMYWYQQDPGMELHLIHYSYGVNSTEKGDLSSESTVSRIRTEHFPLTLESARPSHTSQYLCASSRTGGTDTQYFGPGTRLTVL.